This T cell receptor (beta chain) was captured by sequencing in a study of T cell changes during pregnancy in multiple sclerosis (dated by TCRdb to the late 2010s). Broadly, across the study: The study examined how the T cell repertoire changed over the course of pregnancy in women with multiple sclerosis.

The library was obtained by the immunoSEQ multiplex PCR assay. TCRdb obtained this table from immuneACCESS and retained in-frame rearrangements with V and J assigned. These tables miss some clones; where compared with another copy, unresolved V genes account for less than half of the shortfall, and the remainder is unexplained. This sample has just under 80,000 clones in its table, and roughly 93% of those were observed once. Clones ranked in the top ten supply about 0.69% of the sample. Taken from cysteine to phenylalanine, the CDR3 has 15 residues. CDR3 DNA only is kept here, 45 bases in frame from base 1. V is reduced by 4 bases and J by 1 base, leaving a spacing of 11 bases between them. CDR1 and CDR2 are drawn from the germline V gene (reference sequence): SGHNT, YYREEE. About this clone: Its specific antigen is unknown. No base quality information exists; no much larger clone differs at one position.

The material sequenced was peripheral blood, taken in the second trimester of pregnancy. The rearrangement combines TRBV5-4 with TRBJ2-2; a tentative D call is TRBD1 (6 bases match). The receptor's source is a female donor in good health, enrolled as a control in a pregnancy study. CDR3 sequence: CASSPGQKNTGELFF. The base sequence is TGTGCCAGCAGCCCAGGACAGAAGAACACCGGGGAGCTGTTTTTT.